The 17 T cell receptor beta chains below all came from one sample that was sequenced in a study of response to subunit inactivated influenza vaccine. TCRdb reanalysed the RT-PCR reads using MiXCR and keeps one entry per CDR3 protein. The sample lists about 540,000 distinct CDR3 sequences, 20% to 25% occurring once. This sample also appeared in a second study, on T cells expressing NK-cell markers. Per that study: The authors generated TCR beta cDNA through 5'RACE template switching with UMIs.

Source: CD4+ T cells sorted from PBMCs, taken 11 to 12 days after vaccination. These receptors were collected from a man aged 50-60 years who received an inactivated influenza vaccine.

This clonotype was seen only a few times. The gene calls are TRBV7-9 and TRBJ2-5; D is possibly TRBD1 (5 bases). Between the trimmed V and J ends, which lost 1 base and 3 bases, there was a span of 12 bases. Germline loops: CDR1 SEHNR, CDR2 FQNEAQ (reference sequence). The CDR3 length is 15 residues. CDR3 loop: CASSLGPGMEETQYF. CDR3 sequence (DNA): TGTGCCAGCAGCTTAGGTCCAGGGATGGAAGAGACCCAGTACTTC.

The V and J genes are TRBV7-8 and TRBJ2-7; TRBD2 matches at 7 bases. Germline values: CDR1 SGHVS, CDR2 FQNEAQ. The length of the CDR3 is 15 residues. With 4 bases clipped from V and 5 bases from J, the junction kept 11 bases outside the gene matches. The CDR3 sequence is CASSSRRLAANEQYF. CDR3 nucleotide sequence: TGTGCCAGCAGCTCCAGAAGACTAGCTGCCAACGAGCAGTACTTC.

The chain joins TRBV2 to TRBJ1-2, with no clear D. The length of the CDR3 is 13 residues. V was shortened by 5 bases and J by 3 bases, with 10 bases between the two germline ends. Germline V gives CDR1 SNHLY, CDR2 FYNNEI. The CDR3 spells CASSSAGYYGYTF. CDR3 sequence (DNA): TGTGCCAGCAGTTCAGCAGGCTACTATGGCTACACCTTC.

The genes are TRBV4-1 and TRBJ2-5, with 9 bases lining up with TRBD2. J gave up 4 bases and V 0 bases, and 6 bases lay outside the gene matches. Germline CDR1 MGHRA, CDR2 YSYEKL. CDR3 length equals 16 residues. The CDR3 DNA follows: TGCGCCAGCAGCCAAGAATGGCGGGGGGGTGGAGAGACCCAGTACTTC. It codes for CASSQEWRGGGETQYF.

This clonotype was counted between two and nine times. The rearrangement links TRBV11-2 to TRBJ2-2; TRBD2 aligns across 8 bases. The V gene's germline CDR1 is SGHAT and CDR2 FQNNGV. The CDR3 length is 18 residues. Trimming at V came to 7 bases and at J to 0 bases, leaving 13 bases not matched to a gene. The CDR3 here is CASTARTSSYANTGELFF. The CDR3 DNA reads as TGTGCCAGCACCGCTCGGACTAGCAGCTATGCGAACACCGGGGAGCTGTTTTTT.

As to this clonotype: The junction shows a germline mismatch at one end, possibly a read error. This chain uses TRBV20-1 with TRBJ2-7, with TRBD1 matching over 7 bases. The germline gives CDR1 DFQATT, CDR2 SNEGSKA (reference sequence). This CDR3 spans 13 amino acids. CDR3 region: CCAQLTGTYEQYF. CDR3 coding DNA: TGCTGTGCCCAGCTGACAGGGACCTACGAGCAGTACTTC.

This clonotype occurred a few times. V gene TRBV21-1 combines with J gene TRBJ2-7; TRBD2 is the table's D call, not checked against the DNA. TRBV21-1 is given as a pseudogene. The CDR3 loop spans 15 amino acids. This chain's CDR3 is CASSTRLATTYEQYF. In DNA, the CDR3 is TGTGCCAGCAGCACCCGACTAGCTACTACCTACGAGCAGTACTTC.

This clonotype was recorded a few times. The J gene is TRBJ2-5, the V gene TRBV6-1, with a tentative D call TRBD1 (6 bases). This CDR3 region has 12 residues. Germline V gene sequence: CDR1 MNHNS, CDR2 SASEGT. With 7 bases removed from V and 3 bases from J, the gap between germline ends came to 9 bases. In nucleotides, the CDR3 is TGTGCCAGCACGGACAGCGAAGAGACCCAGTACTTC. Its protein is CASTDSEETQYF.

This chain uses TRBV12-3 or TRBV12-4 with TRBJ2-1; 9 positions match TRBD1. J gave up 15 bases and V 7 bases, and 13 bases lay outside the gene matches. The CDR3 covers 13 residues. The CDR3 sequence is CASTPCYRGRSFF. The CDR3 bases are TGTGCCAGCACCCCTTGCTACAGGGGGCGGTCGTTCTTC.

The rearrangement uses TRBV27 and TRBJ2-5; D uncertain. The germline V gene has CDR1 MNHEY and CDR2 SMNVEV (reference sequence). The CDR3 is made up of 15 amino acids. Trimming pared 4 bases from V and 1 base from J, leaving 13 bases between. In DNA, the CDR3 is TGTGCCAGCAGTTACTTTGGGGAACGCCAAGAGACCCAGTACTTC. This sequence encodes CASSYFGERQETQYF.

The sample holds a few counts of this clonotype. The rearrangement links TRBV20-1 to TRBJ2-7; the match to TRBD2 covers 11 bases. The CDR3 totals 14 residues. V shed 5 bases and J 3 bases; nucleotides not matched to a gene: 6. Germline assignment: CDR1 DFQATT and CDR2 SNEGSKA (reference sequence). The CDR3 DNA reads TGCAGTGCTTCGACTAGCGGGGACAGCTACGAGCAGTACTTC. Encoded protein: CSASTSGDSYEQYF.

There are a few counts of this clonotype. The chain links TRBV18 to TRBJ1-6; possible D gene TRBD1, 5 bases. This CDR3 has 15 amino acids. From germline, CDR1 is KGHSH and CDR2 LQKENI. With 4 bases removed from V and 9 bases from J, the gap between germline ends came to 16 bases. This CDR3 is CASSQGPGIGSPLHF. CDR3 nucleotides: TGTGCCAGCTCACAGGGGCCGGGAATCGGTTCACCCCTCCACTTT.

The rearrangement joins TRBV14 to TRBJ1-6, with 7 nucleotides matching TRBD1. This CDR3 spans 16 amino acids. J was trimmed by 8 bases and V by 3 bases; bases with no gene match: 10. CDR1 is SGHDN, CDR2 FVKESK, per germline. The CDR3 nucleotides read TGTGCCAGCAGCCAGACAGGGTCGAGAAGGGATTCACCCCTCCACTTT. This sequence encodes CASSQTGSRRDSPLHF.

The chain carries TRBV7-2 and TRBJ2-7; D remains unclear. CDR1 and CDR2 from the germline V gene are SGHTA and FQGNSA. This CDR3 comprises 14 residues. Trimming removed 0 bases from V and 3 bases from J, with 9 bases in between. CDR3 amino acids: CASSLAQVSYEQYF. The DNA of the CDR3 is TGTGCCAGCAGCTTAGCCCAGGTGAGCTACGAGCAGTACTTC.

This clonotype was observed a handful of times. The V and J genes are TRBV7-9 and TRBJ1-4, with D unclear. This CDR3 is built from 13 residues. The germline gives CDR1 SEHNR, CDR2 FQNEAQ (reference sequence). Trimming left V 6 bases short and J 7 bases short, with 12 bases between. CDR3 sequence: CASSPAGGEKLFF. CDR3 in DNA: TGTGCCAGCAGTCCGGCGGGAGGTGAAAAACTGTTTTTT.

This clonotype was seen only a few times. This chain joins TRBV2 and TRBJ2-1; 14 bases are shared with TRBD2. Trimming at V came to 11 bases and at J to 8 bases, leaving 14 bases not matched to a gene. Germline assignment: CDR1 SNHLY and CDR2 FYNNEI. CDR3 length equals 16 residues. The CDR3 protein is CAGLPTGLAGAYEQFF. CDR3 sequence (DNA): TGTGCCGGCTTGCCCACGGGACTAGCGGGAGCCTATGAGCAGTTCTTC. Together with reference TRBV2 and TRBJ2-1, the CDR3 gives the full variable domain: EPEVTQTPSHQVTQMGQEVILRCVPISNHLYFYWYRQILGQKVEFLVSFYNNEISEKSEIFDDQFSVERPDGSNFTLKIRSTKLEDSAMYFCAGLPTGLAGAYEQFFGPGTRLTVL.

This clonotype has just a few counts. The chain recombines TRBV5-1 with TRBJ2-5; no reliable D call. CDR1 SGHRS and CDR2 YFSETQ come from the germline V gene. Trimming stripped 7 bases from V and 3 bases from J, with 13 bases between. The CDR3 is made up of 13 amino acids. Written as DNA, the CDR3 is TGCGCCAGCGGTAATAACGGAGAAGAGACCCAGTACTTC. Its protein product is CASGNNGEETQYF.